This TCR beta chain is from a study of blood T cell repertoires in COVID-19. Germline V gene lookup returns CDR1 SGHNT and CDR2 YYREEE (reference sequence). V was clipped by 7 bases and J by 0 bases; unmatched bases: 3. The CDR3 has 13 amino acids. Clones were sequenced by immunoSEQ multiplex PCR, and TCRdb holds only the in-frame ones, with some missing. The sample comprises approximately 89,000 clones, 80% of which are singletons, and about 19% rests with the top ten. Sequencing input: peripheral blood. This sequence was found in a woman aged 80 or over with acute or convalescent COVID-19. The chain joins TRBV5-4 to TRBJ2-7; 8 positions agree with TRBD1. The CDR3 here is CASGTGNSYEQYF. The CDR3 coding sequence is TGTGCCAGCGGGACAGGCAACTCCTACGAGCAGTACTTC.